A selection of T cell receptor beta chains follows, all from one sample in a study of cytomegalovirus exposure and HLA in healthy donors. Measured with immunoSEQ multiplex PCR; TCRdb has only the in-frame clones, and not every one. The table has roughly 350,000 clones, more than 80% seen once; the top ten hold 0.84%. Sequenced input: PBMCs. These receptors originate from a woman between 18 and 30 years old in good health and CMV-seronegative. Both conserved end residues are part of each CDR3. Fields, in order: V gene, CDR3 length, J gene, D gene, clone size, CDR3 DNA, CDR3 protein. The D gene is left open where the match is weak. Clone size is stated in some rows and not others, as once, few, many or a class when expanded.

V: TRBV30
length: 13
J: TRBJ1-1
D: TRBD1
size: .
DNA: TGTGCCTGGGACGAAGGGGGCAACACTGAAGCTTTCTTT
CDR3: CAWDEGGNTEAFF

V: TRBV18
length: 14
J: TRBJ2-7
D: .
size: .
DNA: TGTGCCAGCTCACCACTGGAGGGGGCAAACGAGCAGTACTTC
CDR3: CASSPLEGANEQYF

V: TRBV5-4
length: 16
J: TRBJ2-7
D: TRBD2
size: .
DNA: TGTGCCAGCAGCTACCTCGCGGGAGGCACCTCCTACGAGCAGTACTTC
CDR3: CASSYLAGGTSYEQYF

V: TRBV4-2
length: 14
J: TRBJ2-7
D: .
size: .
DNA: TGTGCCAGCAGCCAGCAGACAGATTCCTACGAGCAGTACTTC
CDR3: CASSQQTDSYEQYF

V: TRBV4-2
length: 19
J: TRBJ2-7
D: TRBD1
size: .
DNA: TGTGCCAGCAGCCTAAACCGTCCGGGACAGGAGTCTGGCTTCTACGAGCAGTACTTC
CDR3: CASSLNRPGQESGFYEQYF

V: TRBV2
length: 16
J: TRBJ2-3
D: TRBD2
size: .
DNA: TGTGCCAGCAGCAGAACCGGGACTAGTATCCCAGATACGCAGTATTTT
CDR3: CASSRTGTSIPDTQYF

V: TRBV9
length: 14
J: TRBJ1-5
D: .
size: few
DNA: TGTGCCAGCAGCGAAAGAGGAGGAACTTTGCCCCAGCATTTT
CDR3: CASSERGGTLPQHF

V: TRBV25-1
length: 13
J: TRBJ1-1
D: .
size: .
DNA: TGTGCCAGCAGTGAAGCAGATTACACTGAAGCTTTCTTT
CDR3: CASSEADYTEAFF

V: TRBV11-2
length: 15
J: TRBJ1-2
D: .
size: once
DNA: TGTGCCAGCAGCTCCCTTAGCGACCTGCGCTATGGCTACACCTTC
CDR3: CASSSLSDLRYGYTF

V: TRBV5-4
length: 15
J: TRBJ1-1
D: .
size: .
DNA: TGTGCCAGCAGCTTCCCCCAATCTATGAACACTGAAGCTTTCTTT
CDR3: CASSFPQSMNTEAFF

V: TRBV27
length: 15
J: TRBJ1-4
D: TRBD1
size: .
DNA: TGTGCCAGCAGTGACGCGGGACAGACTAATGAAAAACTGTTTTTT
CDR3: CASSDAGQTNEKLFF

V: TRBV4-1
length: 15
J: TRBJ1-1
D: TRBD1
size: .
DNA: TGCGCCAGCAGCCAATCGTCAGGGGGTATTAATGAAGCTTTCTTT
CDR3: CASSQSSGGINEAFF

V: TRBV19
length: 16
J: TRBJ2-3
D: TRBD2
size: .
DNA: TGTGCCAGTAGTACCCGACTAGCGGGAGTACACGATACGCAGTATTTT
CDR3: CASSTRLAGVHDTQYF

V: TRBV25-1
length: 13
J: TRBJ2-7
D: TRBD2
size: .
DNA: TGTGCCAGCAGTGAGGGACTAGCGGGCGAGCAGTACTTC
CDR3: CASSEGLAGEQYF

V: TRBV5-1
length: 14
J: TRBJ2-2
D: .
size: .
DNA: TGCGCCAGCAGTTGGGACTCAGACACCGGGGAGCTGTTTTTT
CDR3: CASSWDSDTGELFF

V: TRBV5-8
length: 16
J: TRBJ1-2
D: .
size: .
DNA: TGTGCCAGCAGGGGTGGGTCGGAGGCGCCAAACTATGGCTACACCTTC
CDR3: CASRGGSEAPNYGYTF

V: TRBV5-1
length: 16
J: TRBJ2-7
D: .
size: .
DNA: TGCGCCAGCAGCGGGTTCTCAGGGGGAGGCTCCTACGAGCAGTACTTC
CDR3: CASSGFSGGGSYEQYF

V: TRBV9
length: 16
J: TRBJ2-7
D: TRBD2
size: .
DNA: TGTGCCAGCCCCTGGGTGGGACTAGATTGTTCCTACGAGCAGTACTTC
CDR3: CASPWVGLDCSYEQYF

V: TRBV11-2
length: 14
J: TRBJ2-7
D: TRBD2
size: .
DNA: TGTGCCAGCAGCAACAGGCGGGAGGGCCCCGAGCAGTACTTC
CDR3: CASSNRREGPEQYF

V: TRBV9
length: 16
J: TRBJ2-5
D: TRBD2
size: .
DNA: TGTGCCAGCAGCGTATCCCCTAGCGGGAGGGGAGAGACCCAGTACTTC
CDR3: CASSVSPSGRGETQYF

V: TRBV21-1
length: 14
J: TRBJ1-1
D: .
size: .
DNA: TGTGCCAGCAGCAGCAGCAGGGGCATGACTGAAGCTTTCTTT
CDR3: CASSSSRGMTEAFF

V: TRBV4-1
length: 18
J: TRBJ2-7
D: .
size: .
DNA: TGCGCCAGCAGCCAAGAATTGGGGACTGGCGTTGGGGCCTACGAGCAGTACTTC
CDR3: CASSQELGTGVGAYEQYF

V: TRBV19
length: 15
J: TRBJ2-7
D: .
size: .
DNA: TGTGCCAGTAGTACCAGGGTAGCCGCCTCCTACGAGCAGTACTTC
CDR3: CASSTRVAASYEQYF

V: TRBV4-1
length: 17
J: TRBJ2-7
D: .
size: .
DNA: TGCGCCAGCAGCCAAGGGAACCCGACAGAGAGCTCCTACGAGCAGTACTTC
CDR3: CASSQGNPTESSYEQYF

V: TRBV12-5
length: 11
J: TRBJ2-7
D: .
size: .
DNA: TGTGCTAGTGGCCAGGGTTTCGCGCAGTACTTC
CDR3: CASGQGFAQYF

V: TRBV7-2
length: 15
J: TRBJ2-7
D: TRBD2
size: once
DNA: TGTGCCAGCAGCTCCACTAGCGGGAGGGCCTGGGAGCAGTACTTC
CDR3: CASSSTSGRAWEQYF

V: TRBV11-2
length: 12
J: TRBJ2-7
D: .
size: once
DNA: TGTGCCAGCAGCTTAGGGAGCTACGAGCAGTACTTC
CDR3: CASSLGSYEQYF

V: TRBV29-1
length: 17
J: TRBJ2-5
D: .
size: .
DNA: TGCAGCGTGCGCACAGGGCTGAGGTTGTATTCCCAAGAGACCCAGTACTTC
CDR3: CSVRTGLRLYSQETQYF

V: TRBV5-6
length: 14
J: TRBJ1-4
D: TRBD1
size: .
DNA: TGTGCCAGCAGCGCAGGGGGCGGGTATGAAAAACTGTTTTTT
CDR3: CASSAGGGYEKLFF

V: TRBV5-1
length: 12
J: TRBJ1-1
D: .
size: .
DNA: TGCGCCAGCAGCTTGGGGGCCCACCCAGCTTTCTTT
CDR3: CASSLGAHPAFF

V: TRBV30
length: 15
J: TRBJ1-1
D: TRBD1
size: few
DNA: TGTGCCTGGAGTGTACGGGGGACAGTGAACACTGAAGCTTTCTTT
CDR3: CAWSVRGTVNTEAFF

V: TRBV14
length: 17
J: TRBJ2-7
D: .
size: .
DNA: TGTGCCAGCAGCCAAGATATCGCCAGGGCCAGCTCCTACGAGCAGTACTTC
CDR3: CASSQDIARASSYEQYF

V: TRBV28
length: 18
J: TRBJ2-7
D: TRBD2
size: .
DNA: TGTGCCAGCAGTCTACTCCCCGGGAGGCTTCCACAGTCCTACGAGCAGTACTTC
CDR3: CASSLLPGRLPQSYEQYF